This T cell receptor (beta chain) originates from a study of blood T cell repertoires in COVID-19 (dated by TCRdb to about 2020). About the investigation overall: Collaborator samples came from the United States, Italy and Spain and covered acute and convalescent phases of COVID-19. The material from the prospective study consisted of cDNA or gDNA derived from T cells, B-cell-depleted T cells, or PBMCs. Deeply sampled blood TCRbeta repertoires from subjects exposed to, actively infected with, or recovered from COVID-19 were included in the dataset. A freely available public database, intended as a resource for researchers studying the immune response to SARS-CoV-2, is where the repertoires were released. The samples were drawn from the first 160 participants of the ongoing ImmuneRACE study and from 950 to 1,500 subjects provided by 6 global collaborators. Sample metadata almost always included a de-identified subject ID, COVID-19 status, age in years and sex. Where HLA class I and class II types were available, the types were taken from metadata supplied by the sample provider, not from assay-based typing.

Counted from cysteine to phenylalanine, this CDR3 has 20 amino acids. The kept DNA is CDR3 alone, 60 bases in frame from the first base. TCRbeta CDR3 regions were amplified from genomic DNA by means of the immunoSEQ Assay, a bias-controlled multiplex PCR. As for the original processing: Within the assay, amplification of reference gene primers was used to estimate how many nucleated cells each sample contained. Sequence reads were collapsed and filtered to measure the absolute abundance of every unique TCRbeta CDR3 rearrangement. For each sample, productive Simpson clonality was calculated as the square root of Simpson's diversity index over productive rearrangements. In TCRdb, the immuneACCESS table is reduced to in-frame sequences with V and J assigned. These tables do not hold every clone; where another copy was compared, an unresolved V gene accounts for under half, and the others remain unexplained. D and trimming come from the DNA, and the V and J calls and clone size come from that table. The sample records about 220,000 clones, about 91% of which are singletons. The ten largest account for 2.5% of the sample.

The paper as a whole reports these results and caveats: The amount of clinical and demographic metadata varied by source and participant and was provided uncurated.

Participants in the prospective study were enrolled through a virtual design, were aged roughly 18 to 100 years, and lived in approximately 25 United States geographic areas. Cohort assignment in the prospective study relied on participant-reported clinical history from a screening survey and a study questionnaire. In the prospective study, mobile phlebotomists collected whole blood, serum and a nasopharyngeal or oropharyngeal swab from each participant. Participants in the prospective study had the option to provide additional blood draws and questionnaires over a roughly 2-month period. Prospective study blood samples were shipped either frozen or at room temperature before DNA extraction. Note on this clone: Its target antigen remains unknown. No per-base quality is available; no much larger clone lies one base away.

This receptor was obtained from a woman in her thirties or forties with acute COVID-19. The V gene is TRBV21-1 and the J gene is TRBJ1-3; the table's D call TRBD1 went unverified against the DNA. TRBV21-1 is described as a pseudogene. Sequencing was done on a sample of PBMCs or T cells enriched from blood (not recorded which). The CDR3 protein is CASSKHRASTIASSGNTIYF. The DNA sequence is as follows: TGTGCCAGCAGCAAACACAGGGCCTCAACCATCGCGAGCTCTGGAAACACCATATATTTT.